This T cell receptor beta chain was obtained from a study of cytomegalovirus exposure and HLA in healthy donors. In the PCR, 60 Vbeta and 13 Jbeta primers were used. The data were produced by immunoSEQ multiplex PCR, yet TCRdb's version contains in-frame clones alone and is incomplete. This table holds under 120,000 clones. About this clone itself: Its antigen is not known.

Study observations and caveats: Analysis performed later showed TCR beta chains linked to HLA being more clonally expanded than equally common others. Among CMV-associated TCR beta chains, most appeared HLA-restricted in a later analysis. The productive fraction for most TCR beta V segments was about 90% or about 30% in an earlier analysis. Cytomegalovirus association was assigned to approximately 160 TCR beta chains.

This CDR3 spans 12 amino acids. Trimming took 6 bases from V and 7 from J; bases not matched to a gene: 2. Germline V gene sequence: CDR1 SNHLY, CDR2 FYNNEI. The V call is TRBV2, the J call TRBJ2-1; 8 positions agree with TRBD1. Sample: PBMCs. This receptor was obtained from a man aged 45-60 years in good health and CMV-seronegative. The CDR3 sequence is CASSRDRNEQFF. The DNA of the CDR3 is TGTGCCAGCAGCCGGGACAGGAATGAGCAGTTCTTC. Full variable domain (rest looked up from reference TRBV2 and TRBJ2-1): EPEVTQTPSHQVTQMGQEVILRCVPISNHLYFYWYRQILGQKVEFLVSFYNNEISEKSEIFDDQFSVERPDGSNFTLKIRSTKLEDSAMYFCASSRDRNEQFFGPGTRLTVL.